This T cell receptor (beta chain) originates from a study of shared clonotypes between healthy human individuals. At the level of the study: Used for every donor were three CD4 naive, three CD4 memory, two CD8 naive and one CD8 memory plate.

The CDR3 is made up of 18 amino acids. Germline V CDR1 and CDR2: SGDLS, YYNGEE. The ends lost 0 bases at V and 1 base at J; junction bases unmatched: 10. Among the donors, all were Caucasian adults who lived in Nashville, Tennessee. TCRdb's copy holds only in-frame clones and misses some; the assay was immunoSEQ multiplex PCR. The sample yields 2.5 million or so clones, roughly 92% seen once. This TCR was recovered from a man younger than 30 in good health. V and J are TRBV9 and TRBJ2-5; 9 nucleotides line up with TRBD1. Material for sequencing was naive CD4+ T cells sorted from blood. Indicated subset: CD45RA+ positively selected. The CDR3 reads CASSVANAGTGLQETQYF. In nucleotides, the CDR3 is TGTGCCAGCAGCGTAGCTAACGCCGGGACAGGGCTCCAAGAGACCCAGTACTTC.